Shown below are 29 T cell receptor beta chains from a single sample sequenced in a study of cytomegalovirus exposure and HLA in healthy donors. The study ran its PCR with 60 Vbeta and 13 Jbeta primers. Produced via immunoSEQ multiplex PCR; TCRdb's table is partial and in-frame only. Among 60,000 to 80,000 clones listed, roughly 77% were seen once. The specimen was PBMCs. Receptors originate from a woman between 25 and 40 years old in good health and CMV-seronegative.

The rearrangement uses TRBV11-2 and TRBJ2-1; maybe TRBD2 (6 bases). CDR3 size: 13 residues. Germline assignment: CDR1 SGHAT and CDR2 FQNNGV. V was trimmed by 4 bases and J by 8 bases, leaving 12 bases between them. CDR3 region: CASSSVGDYEQFF. Written as DNA, the CDR3 is TGTGCCAGCAGCTCGGTGGGGGACTATGAGCAGTTCTTC. Together with reference TRBV11-2 and TRBJ2-1, the CDR3 gives the full variable domain: EAGVAQSPRYKIIEKRQSVAFWCNPISGHATLYWYQQILGQGPKLLIQFQNNGVVDDSQLPKDRFSAERLKGVDSTLKIQPAKLEDSAVYLCASSSVGDYEQFFGPGTRLTVL.

V and J are TRBV2 and TRBJ2-7, with 12 bases fitting TRBD2. Trimming removed 5 bases from V and 6 bases from J; junction bases left unmatched: 5. The CDR3 has 14 amino acids. CDR1 and CDR2 from the germline V gene are SNHLY and FYNNEI. The CDR3 protein is CASSTGLAGSEQYF. The CDR3 DNA reads TGTGCCAGCAGTACTGGACTAGCGGGAAGCGAGCAGTACTTC.

The J gene is TRBJ2-3, the V gene TRBV28, with D possibly being TRBD2 (6 bases). V was pared by 10 bases and J by 8 bases, with 10 bases between. CDR3 length: 10 residues. In germline, CDR1 is MDHEN, CDR2 SYDVKM. Written as DNA, the CDR3 is TGTGCCATCTCCGGGAGTACGCAGTATTTT. This codes for CAISGSTQYF.

The chain couples TRBV5-4 to TRBJ2-4; 8 nucleotides match TRBD1. In germline, CDR1 is SGHNT, CDR2 YYREEE (reference sequence). Unmatched junction bases numbered 5, after V lost 2 bases and J lost 1 base. This CDR3 has 16 amino acids. Here the CDR3 DNA reads TGTGCCAGCAGCTTACTACGGGACAGGGCCAAAAACATTCAGTACTTC. This sequence encodes CASSLLRDRAKNIQYF.

The chain is built from TRBV7-2 and TRBJ1-1; D is perhaps TRBD1 (6 bases). Germline lookup yields CDR1 SGHTA and CDR2 FQGNSA. The ends were cut back, 2 bases at V and 7 bases at J, with 17 bases in the middle. This CDR3 has 15 residues. The CDR3 loop reads CASSLKPAGEGEAFF. The CDR3 DNA reads as TGTGCCAGCAGCTTAAAACCCGCAGGGGAAGGTGAAGCTTTCTTT.

In its sample, this clone was seen a few times. V usage is TRBV4-3 and J usage is TRBJ2-1, with D unresolved. V was pared by 3 bases and J by 6 bases, with 9 bases between. Germline CDR1 and CDR2: LGHNA and YSLEER. CDR3 size: 13 residues. DNA for the CDR3: TGCGCCAGCAGCCAGGTTGGGCTCAATGAGCAGTTCTTC. Translating gives CASSQVGLNEQFF.

This chain joins TRBV5-1 and TRBJ1-2; the match to TRBD1 covers 7 bases. J lost 0 bases, V lost 0 bases, and 2 bases had no gene match. Germline V CDR1 and CDR2: SGHRS, YFSETQ. The CDR3 consists of 15 residues. This chain's CDR3 is CASSLAGTANYGYTF. In DNA, the CDR3 is TGCGCCAGCAGCTTGGCCGGGACAGCTAACTATGGCTACACCTTC.

CDR3 sequence reads: CASSLDRVGGGDIQYF. For the CDR3, the DNA is TGTGCCAGCAGCTTGGACAGGGTAGGGGGTGGGGACATTCAGTACTTC. This chain joins TRBV5-4 and TRBJ2-4; the D gene is possibly TRBD1 (6 bases). With 0 bases removed from V and 8 bases from J, the gap between germline ends came to 18 bases. Germline V gene sequence: CDR1 SGHNT, CDR2 YYREEE (reference sequence). The CDR3 runs 16 residues.

This clone has more than one count but fewer than ten. The CDR3: CASSKPAGQIYNEQFF. The CDR3 nucleotides read TGTGCCAGCAGCAAGCCCGCAGGGCAGATCTACAATGAGCAGTTCTTC. The chain couples TRBV11-2 to TRBJ2-1, with a weak D call TRBD1 (5 bases). V dropped 5 bases and J dropped 3 bases, with 17 bases sitting between them. Germline V gene sequence: CDR1 SGHAT, CDR2 FQNNGV. This CDR3 comprises 16 residues.

CDR3 region: CASSGNGNEQFF. CDR3 in DNA: TGTGCCAGCAGTGGAAACGGGAATGAGCAGTTCTTC. The chain employs TRBV6-4 and TRBJ2-1; D ambiguous. The CDR3 is made up of 12 amino acids. Germline CDR1 is MRHNA and CDR2 is SNTAGT. The V and J ends lost 4 bases and 7 bases respectively, with 8 bases between them.

This clone was observed a few times. The rearrangement links TRBV4-1 to TRBJ1-6; TRBD1 aligns across 9 bases. Germline CDR1 reads MGHRA; CDR2 reads YSYEKL. CDR3 length: 15 residues. The junction had 4 bases not matched to a gene; V was cut back by 3 bases and J by 7 bases. CDR3 coding DNA: TGCGCCAGCAGCCACGGGGACAGGGACAATTCACCCCTCCACTTT. Protein sequence: CASSHGDRDNSPLHF.

The chain carries TRBV6-5 and TRBJ2-7, with 12 bases fitting TRBD2. The CDR3 covers 13 residues. CDR1 is MNHEY, CDR2 SVGAGI, per germline. V dropped 10 bases and J dropped 7; count of bases not matched to a gene: 8. CDR3 sequence (DNA): TGTGCCACCGCGGCGGGACTAGCGGGTGAGCAGTACGTC. It codes for CATAAGLAGEQYV.

The chain is built from TRBV28 and TRBJ2-3; 7 positions agree with TRBD2. CDR1 is MDHEN, CDR2 SYDVKM, per germline. Losses at the gene ends were 6 bases for V and 5 bases for J; bases not matched to a gene: 14. This CDR3 spans 16 amino acids. Here the CDR3 DNA reads TGTGCCAGCAGCTCTCCCCCGACTAGCCAGGGAGATACGCAGTATTTT. Protein sequence: CASSSPPTSQGDTQYF.

The CDR3 DNA sequence: TGTGCCAGCAGCTATCGGACTAGCGGGACCTACGAGCAGTACTTC. Its translation: CASSYRTSGTYEQYF. The chain couples TRBV11-2 to TRBJ2-7; the match to TRBD2 covers 12 bases. Per germline, CDR1 SGHAT and CDR2 FQNNGV. The V gene end was trimmed by 4 bases and the J gene end by 2 bases; junction bases not matched to a gene: 3. This CDR3 region has 15 residues.

The V call is TRBV4-3, the J call TRBJ2-1; 15 bases are shared with TRBD2. Germline assignment: CDR1 LGHNA and CDR2 YSLEER. With 4 bases clipped from V and 2 bases from J, the junction kept 6 bases outside the gene matches. The CDR3 has 18 amino acids. CDR3 loop: CASSLGLAGGTTYNEQFF. CDR3 DNA: TGCGCCAGCAGCCTCGGACTAGCGGGAGGGACTACCTACAATGAGCAGTTCTTC.

V gene TRBV18 combines with J gene TRBJ2-2; no firm D call. CDR1 and CDR2 from the germline V gene are KGHSH and LQKENI. The V end lost 3 bases, the J end lost 8 bases, and 4 bases lay between the germline ends. The CDR3 length is 11 residues. DNA for the CDR3: TGTGCCAGCTCACCTCAGGGGGAGCTGTTTTTT. As protein: CASSPQGELFF. Full variable domain (outside the CDR3, taken from reference TRBV18 and TRBJ2-2): NAGVMQNPRHLVRRRGQEARLRCSPMKGHSHVYWYRQLPEEGLKFMVYLQKENIIDESGMPKERFSAEFPKEGPSILRIQQVVRGDSAAYFCASSPQGELFFGEGSRLTVL.

V gene TRBV2 combines with J gene TRBJ2-2; 7 bases align to TRBD1. Germline-derived CDR1 and CDR2 are SNHLY and FYNNEI. Germline trimming cut 5 bases from V and 4 bases from J; bases unmatched to any gene: 10. The CDR3 runs to 16 residues. CDR3: CASSLFGGQATGELFF. The CDR3 DNA follows: TGTGCCAGCAGTCTCTTCGGCGGACAGGCCACCGGGGAGCTGTTTTTT.

CDR3 sequence: CASSDQRAGELFF. For the CDR3, the DNA is TGTGCCAGCAGTGACCAGCGGGCCGGGGAGCTGTTTTTT. This chain uses TRBV6-4 with TRBJ2-2; weak D call: TRBD2 (6 bases). Trimming pared 2 bases from V and 6 bases from J, leaving 7 bases between. The germline V gene encodes CDR1 MRHNA and CDR2 SNTAGT. The CDR3 loop spans 13 amino acids.

The chain combines TRBV5-1 with TRBJ2-7, with a tentative D call TRBD1 (6 bases). V was pared by 2 bases and J by 2 bases, with 11 bases between. This CDR3 has 14 amino acids. Germline V CDR1 and CDR2: SGHRS, YFSETQ. CDR3 in DNA: TGCGCCAGCAGCTTAGGGGCAGGGGCCTACGAGCAGTACGTC. Protein: CASSLGAGAYEQYV.

The chain recombines TRBV30 with TRBJ2-2, with 9 nucleotides matching TRBD2. The CDR3 is 14 amino acids. Germline V gene sequence: CDR1 GTSNPN, CDR2 SVGIG (reference sequence). Trimming at V came to 3 bases and at J to 3 bases, leaving 2 bases not matched to a gene. CDR3 protein: CAWSQRGDTGELFF. The CDR3 region has the DNA TGTGCCTGGAGCCAGCGGGGGGACACCGGGGAGCTGTTTTTT. The full variable domain, with the rest looked up from reference TRBV30 and TRBJ2-2, is SQTIHQWPATLVQPVGSPLSLECTVEGTSNPNLYWYRQAAGRGLQLLFYSVGIGQISSEVPQNLSASRPQDRQFILSSKKLLLSDSGFYLCAWSQRGDTGELFFGEGSRLTVL.

The chain carries TRBV5-1 and TRBJ2-5, with D maybe TRBD2 (5 bases). The germline gives CDR1 SGHRS, CDR2 YFSETQ. Trimming removed 2 bases from V and 5 bases from J, with 7 bases in between. The CDR3 has 12 amino acids. CDR3 sequence reads: CASSFGEETQYF. In DNA form, the CDR3 reads TGCGCCAGCAGCTTTGGGGAGGAGACCCAGTACTTC.

The rearrangement uses TRBV12-2 and TRBJ2-7; the tabulated D call, TRBD2, remains unverified against the DNA. TRBV12-2 is labeled a pseudogene. CDR3 size: 18 residues. Here the CDR3 reads CASRLPWRGANASYEQYV. The CDR3 DNA reads TGTGCAAGTCGCTTACCGTGGCGCGGGGCGAACGCTTCCTACGAGCAGTACGTC.

This rearrangement joins TRBV2 to TRBJ1-5; D gene unclear. V lost 7 bases to trimming and J lost 0 bases, with 7 bases between them. In germline, CDR1 is SNHLY, CDR2 FYNNEI. There are 13 residues in the CDR3. In nucleotides, the CDR3 is TGTGCCAGCACTTTAGATAGCAATCAGCCCCAGCATTTT. Translated: CASTLDSNQPQHF. The full variable domain, completed using reference TRBV2 and TRBJ1-5, is EPEVTQTPSHQVTQMGQEVILRCVPISNHLYFYWYRQILGQKVEFLVSFYNNEISEKSEIFDDQFSVERPDGSNFTLKIRSTKLEDSAMYFCASTLDSNQPQHFGDGTRLSIL.

CDR3 sequence (DNA): TGTGCCAGCAGTTCTACTCGCGTCGAGAGCGGATACGAGCAGTTCTTC. Translating it yields CASSSTRVESGYEQFF. The genes are TRBV6-5 and TRBJ2-7; perhaps TRBD2 as D (5 bases). The end of the DNA is better explained by TRBJ2-1, so the J call may be wrong. CDR3 length: 16 residues. Germline V gene lookup returns CDR1 MNHEY and CDR2 SVGAGI.

This chain uses TRBV27 with TRBJ2-2; possible D gene TRBD1, 5 bases. V lost 6 bases to trimming and J lost 6 bases, with 14 bases between them. The CDR3 has 14 residues. Germline V gene data show CDR1 as MNHEY and CDR2 as SMNVEV (reference sequence). Here the CDR3 reads CASSASGYPGELFF. As DNA, the CDR3 is TGTGCCAGCAGCGCCTCAGGGTATCCCGGGGAGCTGTTTTTT.

J is TRBJ1-1 and V is TRBV18; tentatively, D is TRBD1 (6 bases). The CDR3 consists of 15 residues. V was trimmed by 6 bases and J by 5 bases, leaving 19 bases between them. The germline V gene has CDR1 KGHSH and CDR2 LQKENI. The CDR3 here is CASSGTGTRWTEAFF. The CDR3 DNA is TGTGCCAGCTCGGGAACAGGGACCCGGTGGACTGAAGCTTTCTTT.

This clone occurred once. V usage is TRBV19 and J usage is TRBJ1-5, with TRBD1 matching 9 bases. CDR3 length: 16 residues. Trimming cost V 6 bases and J 6 bases; bases outside gene matches: 12. Germline V lookup: CDR1 LNHDA, CDR2 SQIVND (reference sequence). The CDR3 spells CASSSPRDRDFQPQHF. The CDR3 DNA reads as TGTGCCAGTAGCTCCCCCCGGGACAGGGATTTTCAGCCCCAGCATTTT.

Only a few counts were recorded for this clone. The rearrangement joins TRBV4-1 to TRBJ1-2; D call uncertain. CDR3 size: 13 residues. Trimming shortened V by 2 bases and J by 0 bases, and 4 bases separated the two germline ends. Germline lookup yields CDR1 MGHRA and CDR2 YSYEKL. CDR3 sequence: CASSQPTNYGYTF. In DNA form, the CDR3 reads TGCGCCAGCAGCCAACCCACTAACTATGGCTACACCTTC.

The CDR3 spells CASSGQFNSPLHF. CDR3 bases: TGTGCCAGCAGTGGGCAGTTTAATTCACCCCTCCACTTT. The J gene is TRBJ1-6, the V gene TRBV6-5, with no clear D. Germline CDR1 is MNHEY and CDR2 is SVGAGI. Deletions cut 5 bases from V and 6 bases from J, with 8 bases between. The CDR3 is 13 residues long.